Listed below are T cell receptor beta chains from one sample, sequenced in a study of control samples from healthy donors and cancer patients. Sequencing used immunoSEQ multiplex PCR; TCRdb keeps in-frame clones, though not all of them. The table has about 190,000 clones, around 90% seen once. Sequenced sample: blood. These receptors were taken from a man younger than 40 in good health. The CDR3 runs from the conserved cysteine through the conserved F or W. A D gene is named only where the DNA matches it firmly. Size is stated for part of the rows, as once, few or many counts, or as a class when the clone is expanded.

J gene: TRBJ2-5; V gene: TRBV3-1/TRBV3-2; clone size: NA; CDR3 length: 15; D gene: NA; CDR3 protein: CASSQDGGSLLHQYF; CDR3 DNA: TGTGCCAGCAGCCAAGATGGAGGCAGCCTCTTGCACCAGTACTTC
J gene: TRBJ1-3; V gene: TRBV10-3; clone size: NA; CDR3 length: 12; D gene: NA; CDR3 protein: CAISDSGNTIYF; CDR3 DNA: TGTGCCATCAGTGATTCTGGAAACACCATATATTTT
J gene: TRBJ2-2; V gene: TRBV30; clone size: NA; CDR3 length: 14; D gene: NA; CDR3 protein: CAWSALTNTGELFF; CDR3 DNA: TGTGCCTGGAGTGCCTTAACCAACACCGGGGAGCTGTTTTTT
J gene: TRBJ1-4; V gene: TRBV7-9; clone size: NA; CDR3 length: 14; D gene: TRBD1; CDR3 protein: CASSYGQGGEKLFF; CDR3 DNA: TGTGCCAGCAGCTACGGACAGGGCGGTGAAAAACTGTTTTTT
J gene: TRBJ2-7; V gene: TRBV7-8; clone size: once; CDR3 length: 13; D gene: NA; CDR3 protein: CASSLLREYEQYF; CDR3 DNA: TGTGCCAGCAGCCTCCTCAGGGAGTACGAGCAGTACTTC
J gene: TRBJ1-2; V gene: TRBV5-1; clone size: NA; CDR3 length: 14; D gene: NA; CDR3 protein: CASSSTTGNYGYTF; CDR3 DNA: TGCGCCAGCAGCTCGACCACAGGGAACTATGGCTACACCTTC
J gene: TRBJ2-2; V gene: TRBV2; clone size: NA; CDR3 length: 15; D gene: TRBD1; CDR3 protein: CASSPGQGYTGELFF; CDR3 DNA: TGTGCCAGCAGCCCGGGACAGGGGTACACCGGGGAGCTGTTTTTT
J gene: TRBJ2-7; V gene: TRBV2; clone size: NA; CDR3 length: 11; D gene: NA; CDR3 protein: CASSEQDLQYF; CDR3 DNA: TGTGCCAGCAGTGAACAGGACCTTCAGTACTTC
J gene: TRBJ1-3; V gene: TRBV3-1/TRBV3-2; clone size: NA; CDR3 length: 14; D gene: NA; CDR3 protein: CASSLRGSGNTIYF; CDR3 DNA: TGTGCCAGCAGCCTCAGGGGTTCTGGAAACACCATATATTTT
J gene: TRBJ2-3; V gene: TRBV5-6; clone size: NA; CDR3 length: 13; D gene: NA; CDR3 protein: CASSLTITDTQYF; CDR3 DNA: TGTGCCAGCAGCTTGACTATTACAGATACGCAGTATTTT
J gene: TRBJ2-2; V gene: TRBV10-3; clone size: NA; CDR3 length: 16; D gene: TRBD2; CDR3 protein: CAISGKERGNTGELFF; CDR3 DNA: TGTGCCATCAGCGGAAAAGAGCGGGGGAACACCGGGGAGCTGTTTTTT
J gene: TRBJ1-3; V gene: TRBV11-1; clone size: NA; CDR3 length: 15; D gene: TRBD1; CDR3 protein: CASSRDRVRGNTIYF; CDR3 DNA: TGTGCCAGCAGCCGGGACAGGGTTCGCGGAAACACCATATATTTT
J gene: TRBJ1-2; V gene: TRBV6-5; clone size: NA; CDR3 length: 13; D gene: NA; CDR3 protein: CASTWSGSYGYTF; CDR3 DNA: TGTGCCAGCACCTGGTCGGGTTCCTATGGCTACACCTTC
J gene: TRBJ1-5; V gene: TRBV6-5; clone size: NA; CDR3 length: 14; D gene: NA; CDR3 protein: CASRDSLVNQPQHF; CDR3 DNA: TGTGCCAGCCGGGACTCTCTTGTTAATCAGCCCCAGCATTTT
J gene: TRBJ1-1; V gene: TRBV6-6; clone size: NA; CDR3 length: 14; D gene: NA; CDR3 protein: CASSYSGKNTEAFF; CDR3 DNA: TGTGCCAGCAGTTACTCGGGAAAGAACACTGAAGCTTTCTTT
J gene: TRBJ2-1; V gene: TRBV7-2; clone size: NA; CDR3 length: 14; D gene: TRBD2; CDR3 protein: CASSLLAGGPLQFF; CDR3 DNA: TGTGCCAGCAGCTTATTGGCGGGGGGGCCCCTTCAGTTCTTC
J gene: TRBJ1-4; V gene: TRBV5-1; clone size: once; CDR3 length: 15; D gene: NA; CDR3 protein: CASSGGPGGGEKLFF; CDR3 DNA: TGCGCCAGCAGCGGGGGACCGGGAGGAGGGGAAAAACTGTTTTTT
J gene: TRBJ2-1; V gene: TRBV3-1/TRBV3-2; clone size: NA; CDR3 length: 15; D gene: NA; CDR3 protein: CASSQEGRSGAEQFF; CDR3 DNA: TGTGCCAGCAGCCAAGAGGGGAGGAGTGGCGCTGAGCAGTTCTTC
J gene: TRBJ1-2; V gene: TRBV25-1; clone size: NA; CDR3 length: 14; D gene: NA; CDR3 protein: CASSEVGQGYGYTF; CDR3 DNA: TGTGCCAGCAGCGAAGTCGGGCAAGGCTATGGCTACACCTTC
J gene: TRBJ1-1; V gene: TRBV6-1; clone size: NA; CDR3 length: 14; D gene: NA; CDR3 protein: CASSEAGRQVEAFF; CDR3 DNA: TGTGCCAGCAGTGAAGCGGGGAGACAGGTTGAAGCTTTCTTT
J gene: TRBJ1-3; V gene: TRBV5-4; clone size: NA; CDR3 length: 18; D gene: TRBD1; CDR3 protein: CASSAGTGLQISGNTIYF; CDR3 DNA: TGTGCCAGCAGCGCGGGGACAGGACTCCAAATCTCTGGAAACACCATATATTTT
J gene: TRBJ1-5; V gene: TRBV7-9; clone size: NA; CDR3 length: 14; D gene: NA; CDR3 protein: CASSLEGGNQPQHF; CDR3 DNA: TGTGCCAGCAGCTTGGAGGGGGGCAATCAGCCCCAGCATTTT
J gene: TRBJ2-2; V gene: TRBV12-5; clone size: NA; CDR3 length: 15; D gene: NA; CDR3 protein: CASGGGTVGPGELFF; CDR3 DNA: TGTGCTAGTGGTGGCGGGACGGTCGGTCCCGGGGAGCTGTTTTTT
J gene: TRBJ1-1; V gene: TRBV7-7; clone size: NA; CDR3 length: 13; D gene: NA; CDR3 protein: CASSEIERGEAFF; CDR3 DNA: TGTGCCAGCAGCGAGATAGAAAGGGGGGAAGCTTTCTTT
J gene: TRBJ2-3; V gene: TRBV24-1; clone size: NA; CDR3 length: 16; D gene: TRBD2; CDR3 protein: CATSGGTSGVTDTQYF; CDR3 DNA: TGTGCCACCAGTGGTGGAACTAGCGGGGTAACAGATACGCAGTATTTT
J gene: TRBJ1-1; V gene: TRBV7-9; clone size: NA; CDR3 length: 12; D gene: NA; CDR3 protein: CASSQDGPRPSF; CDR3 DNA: TGTGCCAGCAGCCAAGACGGTCCTCGCCCTTCCTTT
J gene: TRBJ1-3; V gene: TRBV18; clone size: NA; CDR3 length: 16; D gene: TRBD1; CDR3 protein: CASSPDRVLSGNTIYF; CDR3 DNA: TGTGCCAGCTCACCGGACAGGGTGCTCTCTGGAAACACCATATATTTT
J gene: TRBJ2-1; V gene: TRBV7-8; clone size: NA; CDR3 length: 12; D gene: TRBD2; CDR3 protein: CASTREVGEQFF; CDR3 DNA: TGTGCCAGCACTCGGGAGGTCGGTGAGCAGTTCTTC
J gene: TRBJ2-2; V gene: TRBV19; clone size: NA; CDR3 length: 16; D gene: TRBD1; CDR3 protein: CASSPGRQGATGELFF; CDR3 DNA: TGTGCCAGTAGTCCTGGACGACAGGGGGCCACCGGGGAGCTGTTTTTT
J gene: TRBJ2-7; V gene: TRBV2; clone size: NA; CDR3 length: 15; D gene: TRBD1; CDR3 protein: CASSEGGQGSYGQYF; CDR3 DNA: TGTGCCAGCAGTGAAGGGGGACAGGGCTCCTACGGGCAGTACTTC
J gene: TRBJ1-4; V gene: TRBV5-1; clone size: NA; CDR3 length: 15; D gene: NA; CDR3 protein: CASSLGPGGNEKLFF; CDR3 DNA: TGCGCCAGCAGCTTGGGTCCCGGCGGAAATGAAAAACTGTTTTTT
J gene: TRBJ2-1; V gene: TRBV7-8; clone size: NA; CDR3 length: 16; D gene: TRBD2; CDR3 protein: CASSRSQRGGYNEQFF; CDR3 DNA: TGTGCCAGCAGCCGCTCTCAGCGGGGGGGTTACAATGAGCAGTTCTTC
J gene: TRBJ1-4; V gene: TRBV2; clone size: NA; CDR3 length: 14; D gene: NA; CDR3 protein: CASSGGRLREKLFF; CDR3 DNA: TGTGCCAGCAGTGGAGGGCGTTTGCGTGAAAAACTGTTTTTT
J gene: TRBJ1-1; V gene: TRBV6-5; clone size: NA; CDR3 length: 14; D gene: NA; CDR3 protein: CASYGSGGHTEAFF; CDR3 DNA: TGTGCCAGCTATGGGTCAGGAGGACACACTGAAGCTTTCTTT
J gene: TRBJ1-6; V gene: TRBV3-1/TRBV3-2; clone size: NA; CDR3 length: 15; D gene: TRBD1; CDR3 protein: CASSQAGTGNSPLHF; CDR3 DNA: TGTGCCAGCAGCCAAGCCGGGACAGGGAATTCACCCCTCCACTTT
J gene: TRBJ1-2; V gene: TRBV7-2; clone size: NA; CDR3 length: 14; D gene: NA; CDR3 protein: CASSRASFLGGYTF; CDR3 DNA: TGTGCCAGCAGCCGGGCCTCCTTCCTAGGCGGCTACACCTTC